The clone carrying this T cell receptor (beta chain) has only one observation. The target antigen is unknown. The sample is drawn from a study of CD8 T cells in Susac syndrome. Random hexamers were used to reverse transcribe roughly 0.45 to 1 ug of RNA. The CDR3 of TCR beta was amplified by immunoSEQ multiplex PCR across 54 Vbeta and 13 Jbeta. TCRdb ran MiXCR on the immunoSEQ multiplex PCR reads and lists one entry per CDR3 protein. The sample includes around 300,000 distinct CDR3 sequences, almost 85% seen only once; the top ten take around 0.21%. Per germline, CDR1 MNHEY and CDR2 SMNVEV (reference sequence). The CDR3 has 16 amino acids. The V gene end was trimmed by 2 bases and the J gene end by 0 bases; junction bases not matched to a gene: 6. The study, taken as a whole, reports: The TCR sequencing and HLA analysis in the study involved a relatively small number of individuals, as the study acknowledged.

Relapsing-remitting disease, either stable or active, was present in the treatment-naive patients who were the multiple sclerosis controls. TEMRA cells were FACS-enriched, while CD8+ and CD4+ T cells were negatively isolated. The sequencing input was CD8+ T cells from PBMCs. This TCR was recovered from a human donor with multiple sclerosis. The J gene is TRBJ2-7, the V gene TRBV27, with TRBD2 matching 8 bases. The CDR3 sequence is CASSLRGTSPSYEQYF. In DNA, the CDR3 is TGTGCCAGCAGTTTAAGGGGGACTAGTCCCTCCTACGAGCAGTACTTC.